Listed below are T cell receptor beta chains from one sample, sequenced in a study of cytotoxic CD8 clonotypes in ibrutinib-treated CLL. Assay used: immunoSEQ multiplex PCR; TCRdb lists only in-frame clones, some missing. The sample carries about 57,000 clones, approximately 52% recorded once. The material sequenced was PBMCs, taken after 24 months of ibrutinib treatment. Receptors originate from a human donor with chronic lymphocytic leukemia. CDR3s include the opening cysteine and the closing phenylalanine or tryptophan. D genes are given only for firm matches. Size values are once, few and many counts, or a class for expanded clones, and some rows have none.

TRBJ2-1 TRBV19 NA NA TGTGCCAGTAGTAGCCGAAGAGGGGATGAGCAGTTCTTC CASSSRRGDEQFF
TRBJ1-2 TRBV6-1 NA NA TGTGCCAGCATTTTCAACTATGGCTACACCTTC CASIFNYGYTF
TRBJ2-3 TRBV21-1 NA NA TGTGCCAGCGACCGGGACAGGGTTCGTCTAACAGATACGCAGTATTTT CASDRDRVRLTDTQYF
TRBJ2-3 TRBV7-9 NA NA TGTGCCAGCAGCTTAGGATCCACGGCACTAGGTACGCAGTATTTT CASSLGSTALGTQYF
TRBJ1-4 TRBV30 NA TRBD1 TGTGCCTGGAGTGACGGGACAGGGGTGGAAAAACTGTTTTTT CAWSDGTGVEKLFF
TRBJ2-1 TRBV2 NA NA TGTGCCAGCCTATTCCGAAATGAGCAGTTCTTC CASLFRNEQFF
TRBJ2-3 TRBV18 many NA TGTGCCAGCCATGAGACAGCTAGCACAGATACGCAGTATTTT CASHETASTDTQYF
TRBJ2-3 TRBV30 NA TRBD2 TGTGCCTGGGGAGCTTTACTAGTTAGGGTAATCGGGGGGGGCGGCACAGATACGCAGTATTTT CAWGALLVRVIGGGGTDTQYF
TRBJ2-1 TRBV6-5 few NA TGTGCCAGCAGTTTTATGCTTGCGAATGAGCAGTTCTTC CASSFMLANEQFF
TRBJ2-5 TRBV28 NA NA TGTGCCAGCAGTTTAATCGGTAATGGGGAGACCCAGTACTTC CASSLIGNGETQYF
TRBJ1-2 TRBV28 NA NA TGTGCCAGCATCTCCCGGGCAGGGGAATATGGCTACACCTTC CASISRAGEYGYTF
TRBJ1-1 TRBV5-1 many TRBD1 TGCGCCAGCAGCCCAAATACAGGGGAGAACACTGAAGCTTTCTTT CASSPNTGENTEAFF
TRBJ2-1 TRBV7-9 once TRBD2 TGTGCCAGCAGCTTACAGCGGGAGGATGAGTTCTTC CASSLQREDEFF
TRBJ1-4 TRBV2 NA TRBD1 TGTGCCAGCAGGAAATCCGGGACAGTCCCCTCACAGGCTGAAAAACTGTTTTTT CASRKSGTVPSQAEKLFF
TRBJ2-1 TRBV5-4 NA TRBD2 TGTGCCAGCAGCCCCCGGGCTAGCGGGAGGGCCAGTCATGAGCAGTTCTTC CASSPRASGRASHEQFF
TRBJ2-7 TRBV25-1 NA TRBD2 TGTGCCAGCAGTTTCGCGGGAGCGGGCTACGAGCAGTACTTC CASSFAGAGYEQYF
TRBJ1-6 TRBV20-1 NA NA TGCAGTCTCGGGCCCCTCCACTTT CSLGPLHF
TRBJ2-1 TRBV5-1 NA NA TGCGCCAGCAGCTTGGAGGGCTATGAGCAGTTCTTC CASSLEGYEQFF
TRBJ1-1 TRBV6-5 NA NA TGTGCCAGCATCTTAGCTGTAGGCAACACTGAAGCTTTCTTT CASILAVGNTEAFF
TRBJ2-7 TRBV6-1 NA NA TGTGCCACCCGGGTAGGCGGGGCCTCCTACGAGCAGTACTTC CATRVGGASYEQYF
TRBJ2-5 TRBV7-9 once TRBD1 TGTGCCAGCAGCTTAGAGGGGGCGTGGAGAGAGACCCAGTACTTC CASSLEGAWRETQYF
TRBJ2-5 TRBV5-1 NA TRBD1 TGCGCCAGCAGCTATAACAGGGGGCTGGGGGAGACCCAGTACTTC CASSYNRGLGETQYF
TRBJ2-2 TRBV19 NA NA TGTGCCAGTAGTATTAGGACAACCTCGAACACCGGGGAGCTGTTTTTT CASSIRTTSNTGELFF
TRBJ2-1 TRBV6-4 few NA TGTGCCAGCAGTGACTCGCCAGCTACCAGAGGGTACAATGAGCAGTTCTTC CASSDSPATRGYNEQFF
TRBJ1-1 TRBV7-2 NA NA TGTGCCGGCCGCCGGATTAGGGGCACTGAAGCTTTCTTT CAGRRIRGTEAFF
TRBJ2-5 TRBV5-1 NA NA TGCGCCAGCAGCCCTCGCTCACTAGCGAGGGGGGAGACCCAGTACTTC CASSPRSLARGETQYF
TRBJ1-3 TRBV10-3 NA NA TGTGCCATCAGTGGTGCCGGGACAAGTGGAAACACCATATATTTT CAISGAGTSGNTIYF
TRBJ2-1 TRBV5-5 many NA TGTGCCAGCAGCTCACCAGGGGGGACCAACAATGAGCAGTTCTTC CASSSPGGTNNEQFF
TRBJ1-2 TRBV9 few NA TGTGCCAGCAGCGCCTTGAGAGGCAGGGGCTATGGCTACACCTTC CASSALRGRGYGYTF
TRBJ2-1 TRBV7-2 many TRBD2 TGTGCCAGCAGCTTAGTTAAAGCGGGGGGGCAGTTCTTC CASSLVKAGGQFF
TRBJ2-6 TRBV7-9 NA TRBD1 TGTGCCAGCAGCTTAGCGACAGGGATCGGGGCCAACGTCCTGACTTTC CASSLATGIGANVLTF
TRBJ2-1 TRBV27 NA TRBD2 TGTGCCAGCAGCCCCCTTAGCGGGGGGGCCAATGAGCAGTTCTTC CASSPLSGGANEQFF
TRBJ2-1 TRBV2 large NA TGTGCCAGCAGTGGAGGACAGCTCACCTACAATGAGCAGTTCTTC CASSGGQLTYNEQFF
TRBJ1-5 TRBV27 few NA TGTGCCAGCAGTTTAATGAGTAGGGCAGGGAGTCACCAGCCCCAGCATTTT CASSLMSRAGSHQPQHF
TRBJ2-7 TRBV5-1 NA TRBD1 TGCGCCAGCAGCCGAACAAAAAATGTTGGACAGGGGCCCTACGAGCAGTACTTC CASSRTKNVGQGPYEQYF
TRBJ2-2 TRBV1 NA NA TGCACCAGCAGCCAAGATCCGAGACTGTGGACCGGGGAGCTGTTTTTT CTSSQDPRLWTGELFF
TRBJ2-2 TRBV19 NA NA TGTGCCAGTAAGTTACTCACGAACACCGGGGAGCTGTTTTTT CASKLLTNTGELFF
TRBJ2-2 TRBV18 NA TRBD1 TGTGCCAGCTCACATTTCGCGACAGGGGGAACCGGGGAGCTGTTTTTT CASSHFATGGTGELFF
TRBJ1-2 TRBV27 NA NA TGTGCCAGCAGCCAAGGGGGGATTCACTATGGCTACACCTTC CASSQGGIHYGYTF
TRBJ1-1 TRBV5-5 NA NA TGTGCCAGCAGCCTTAACGCGGACACTGAAGCTTTCTTT CASSLNADTEAFF
TRBJ2-7 TRBV19 NA NA TGTGCCCCAGCTGGGGGATCCTACGAGCAGTACTTC CAPAGGSYEQYF
TRBJ2-2 TRBV6-1 many NA TGTGCCAGCAGTCCGACCGTGGCCGGGGAGCTGTTTTTT CASSPTVAGELFF